The 8 T cell receptor beta chains in this list originate from one sample, sequenced in a study of T cell responses to AZD1222 COVID-19 vaccine. Using immunoSEQ multiplex PCR, the repertoire was profiled, and TCRdb retains in-frame clones only, with some absent. The table includes about 100,000 clones, around 87% detected once. Material: peripheral blood, obtained on day 0 of MenACWY control vaccination. Receptors were obtained from an adult in good health.

This clone was seen ten or more times. The chain joins TRBV28 to TRBJ2-2; no clear D. V lost 5 bases, J lost 3 bases, and 13 bases lay in between. Germline lookup yields CDR1 MDHEN and CDR2 SYDVKM. This CDR3 contains 15 residues. The CDR3 sequence: CASSPLDGYTGELFF. The CDR3 bases are TGTGCCAGCAGTCCTCTGGACGGCTACACCGGGGAGCTGTTTTTT.

The chain employs TRBV30 and TRBJ1-2; a weak D match, TRBD1 (5 bases). Looked up from germline, CDR1 is GTSNPN and CDR2 is SVGIG (reference sequence). This CDR3 contains 15 residues. Trimming shortened V by 0 bases and J by 0 bases, and 11 bases separated the two germline ends. The CDR3 here is CAWSVTGDPNYGYTF. The CDR3, as DNA: TGTGCCTGGAGTGTAACGGGGGACCCTAACTATGGCTACACCTTC.

This rearrangement joins TRBV6-2 or TRBV6-3 to TRBJ1-1; maybe TRBD1 (5 bases). The CDR3 runs 15 residues. In germline, CDR1 is MNHEY, CDR2 SVGEGT. The ends were cut back, 6 bases at V and 0 bases at J, with 14 bases in the middle. The CDR3 loop is CASSAGREMNTEAFF. The CDR3 DNA reads TGTGCCAGCAGCGCGGGGCGCGAAATGAACACTGAAGCTTTCTTT.

The J gene is TRBJ1-4, the V gene TRBV24-1; TRBD1 is a possible D gene (5 bases). Trimming left V 3 bases short and J 7 bases short, with 8 bases between. The CDR3 loop spans 13 amino acids. Germline CDR1 KGHDR, CDR2 SFDVKD. CDR3 region: CATSDGGAEKLFF. CDR3 sequence (DNA): TGTGCCACCAGTGATGGTGGGGCTGAAAAACTGTTTTTT.

V is TRBV6-5 and J is TRBJ1-3; TRBD1 is a possible D gene (6 bases). This CDR3 comprises 13 residues. Looked up from germline, CDR1 is MNHEY and CDR2 is SVGAGI. V was pared by 7 bases and J by 9 bases, with 16 bases between. The CDR3 sequence: CASTRGGGGTIYF. For the CDR3, the DNA is TGTGCCAGCACCCGGGGAGGGGGTGGCACCATATATTTT.

The chain employs TRBV27 and TRBJ1-4, with 7 positions matching TRBD1. V gave up 11 bases and J gave up 8 bases; unmatched junction bases: 11. The CDR3 sequence is 13 residues long. The germline CDR1 and CDR2 sequences are MNHEY and SMNVEV (reference sequence). Here the CDR3 DNA reads TGTGCCTCCTCGAGGCAGGGGGACGAAAAACTGTTTTTT. Residues: CASSRQGDEKLFF. Based on the CDR3 plus reference TRBV27 and TRBJ1-4, the full variable domain is EAQVTQNPRYLITVTGKKLTVTCSQNMNHEYMSWYRQDPGLGLRQIYYSMNVEVTDKGDVPEGYKVSRKEKRNFPLILESPSPNQTSLYFCASSRQGDEKLFFGSGTQLSVL.

V usage is TRBV30 and J usage is TRBJ1-5; D gene uncertain. The CDR3 is 15 residues long. The ends were cut back, 1 base at V and 3 bases at J, with 13 bases in the middle. Germline-derived CDR1 and CDR2 are GTSNPN and SVGIG (reference sequence). The CDR3 DNA sequence: TGTGCCTGGAGTGGATCTGGATGGCTCAATCAGCCCCAGCATTTT. This gives the protein CAWSGSGWLNQPQHF.

The chain carries TRBV30 and TRBJ2-3, with no clear D. The V end was cut by 2 bases, the J end by 4 bases, with 7 bases between. Per germline, CDR1 GTSNPN and CDR2 SVGIG (reference sequence). The CDR3 contains 12 residues. For the CDR3, the DNA is TGTGCCTGGAGTAATAGTCCAGATACGCAGTATTTT. Translation gives CAWSNSPDTQYF.